This T cell receptor beta chain comes out of a study of cytotoxic CD8 clonotypes in ibrutinib-treated CLL. About the research overall: Of a cohort that held roughly eleven relapsed/refractory and fewer than 16 treatment-naive patients, approximately 18 were IGHV unmutated.

Libraries were prepared by immunoSEQ multiplex PCR; TCRdb keeps only in-frame clonotypes and omits some of them. Here the sample spans 250,000 or so clones, 70% being singletons. About this clone itself: The antigen remains undetermined.

Study findings and constraints: Public clonotypes, rarely seen, contracted or held steady on treatment.

With 4 bases removed from V and 1 base from J, the gap between germline ends came to 8 bases. CDR1 and CDR2 (germline): MGHRA, YSYEKL. This CDR3 region has 13 residues. This receptor was taken from a human donor with chronic lymphocytic leukemia. V usage is TRBV4-1 and J usage is TRBJ2-7, with D possibly TRBD1 on 6 matching bases. The material was PBMCs, obtained after 24 months of ibrutinib treatment. This CDR3 reads CASSLGQSYEQYF. The CDR3 region has the DNA TGCGCCAGCAGCCTCGGACAGTCCTACGAGCAGTACTTC.